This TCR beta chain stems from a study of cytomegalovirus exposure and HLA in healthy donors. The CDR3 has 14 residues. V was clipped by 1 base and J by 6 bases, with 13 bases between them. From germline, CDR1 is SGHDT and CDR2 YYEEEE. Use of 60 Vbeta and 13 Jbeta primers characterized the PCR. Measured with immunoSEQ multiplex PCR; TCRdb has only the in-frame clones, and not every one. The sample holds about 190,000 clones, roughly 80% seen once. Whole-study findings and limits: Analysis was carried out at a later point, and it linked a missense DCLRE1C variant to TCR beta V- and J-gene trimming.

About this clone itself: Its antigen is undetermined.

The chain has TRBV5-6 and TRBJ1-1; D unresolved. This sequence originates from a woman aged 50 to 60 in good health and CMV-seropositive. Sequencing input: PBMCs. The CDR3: CASSLFGGLSEAFF. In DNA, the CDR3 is TGTGCCAGCAGCTTGTTTGGCGGACTATCTGAAGCTTTCTTT.